Presented here are 22 T cell receptor beta chains from one specimen sequenced in a study of control samples from healthy donors and cancer patients (dated by TCRdb to 2018 to 2021). The receptor library was made with the immunoSEQ multiplex PCR assay. TCRdb obtained this table from immuneACCESS and retained in-frame rearrangements with V and J assigned. These tables miss some clones; where compared with another copy, unresolved V genes account for less than half of the shortfall, and the remainder is unexplained. In this sample the table shows approximately 170,000 clones, 70% to 90% of which occur a single time. Roughly 5% of the sample is held by the ten biggest clonotypes. The sample was blood. These TCRs come from a woman aged 25 to 39 in good health.

The gene calls are TRBV3-1 (or the pseudogene TRBV3-2) and TRBJ1-6, with D hard to call. Deletions cut 3 bases from V and 7 bases from J, with 13 bases between. The CDR3 loop spans 15 amino acids. Per germline, CDR1 LGHDT and CDR2 YNNKEL (reference sequence). The DNA for the CDR3 is TGTGCCAGCAGCCAGACGGGCTCTACCAATTCACCCCTCCACTTT. It translates to CASSQTGSTNSPLHF.

J is TRBJ1-2 and V is TRBV27; D ambiguous. Germline V gene sequence: CDR1 MNHEY, CDR2 SMNVEV (reference sequence). V was clipped by 5 bases and J by 7 bases, with 14 bases between them. The CDR3 has 13 amino acids. The CDR3: CASSPRHGVGYTF. CDR3 DNA sequence: TGTGCCAGCAGTCCACGGCACGGGGTTGGCTACACCTTC.

This chain joins TRBV27 and TRBJ1-2, with 7 bases fitting TRBD1. V gave up 8 bases and J gave up 6 bases; unmatched junction bases: 3. Germline assignment: CDR1 MNHEY and CDR2 SMNVEV (reference sequence). This CDR3 is built from 11 residues. The DNA of the CDR3 is TGTGCCAGCGGAAGGGGGCATGGCTACACCTTC. It specifies CASGRGHGYTF.

This rearrangement joins TRBV12-3 or TRBV12-4 to TRBJ1-1, with a possible D match to TRBD1 (6 bases). Trimming pared 5 bases from V and 1 base from J, leaving 8 bases between. The CDR3 has 13 residues. The CDR3 loop reads CASSVDRNTEAFF. In DNA form, the CDR3 reads TGTGCCAGCAGTGTGGACAGGAACACTGAAGCTTTCTTT.

The chain links TRBV5-6 to TRBJ2-2; 9 bases line up with TRBD2. The germline gives CDR1 SGHDT, CDR2 YYEEEE. This CDR3 region has 16 residues. V dropped 2 bases and J dropped 5; count of bases not matched to a gene: 7. The CDR3 is CASSFFPAGGTGELFF. The CDR3 nucleotides are TGTGCCAGCAGCTTTTTCCCAGCGGGGGGAACCGGGGAGCTGTTTTTT.

V gene TRBV6-5 combines with J gene TRBJ2-3; D uncertain. This CDR3 spans 14 amino acids. Trimming left V 8 bases short and J 3 bases short, with 15 bases between. Germline V CDR1 and CDR2: MNHEY, SVGAGI. CDR3 amino acids: CASVIGKGTDTQYF. In DNA form, the CDR3 reads TGTGCCAGCGTTATAGGCAAAGGGACAGATACGCAGTATTTT.

The chain has TRBV7-2 and TRBJ1-2; D gene unclear. The CDR3 consists of 12 residues. The germline gives CDR1 SGHTA, CDR2 FQGNSA. V lost 1 base to trimming and J lost 6 bases, with 6 bases between them. CDR3: CASSLGTDGYTF. The CDR3, as DNA: TGTGCCAGCAGCTTAGGGACGGATGGCTACACCTTC.

The chain couples TRBV9 to TRBJ2-3; no clear D gene. The CDR3 consists of 14 residues. The germline CDR1 and CDR2 sequences are SGDLS and YYNGEE. V was cut by 4 bases and J by 5 bases, with 14 bases left in between. The CDR3 nucleotides are TGTGCCAGCAGCCAGCGCTGGTTAGGAGATACGCAGTATTTT. It specifies CASSQRWLGDTQYF.

This clone occurred once. This chain joins TRBV24-1 and TRBJ2-3; 8 bases line up with TRBD1. Germline V CDR1 and CDR2: KGHDR, SFDVKD. V was clipped by 3 bases and J by 6 bases; unmatched bases: 10. The CDR3 runs 16 residues. This CDR3 reads CATSDGRTGLTDTQYF. DNA of the CDR3: TGTGCCACCAGTGATGGCAGGACAGGGTTAACTGATACGCAGTATTTT.

This chain joins TRBV21-1 and TRBJ1-1. TRBV21-1 is termed a pseudogene. This CDR3 is 13 amino acids long. The CDR3 DNA is TGTGCCAGCAGCAACCTGGGGCGGAGGGCAGCTTTCTTT. It codes for CASSNLGRRAAFF.

The rearrangement joins TRBV4-1 to TRBJ2-7, with D maybe TRBD2 (5 bases). With 0 bases removed from V and 0 bases from J, the gap between germline ends came to 6 bases. This CDR3 has 14 residues. Germline loops: CDR1 MGHRA, CDR2 YSYEKL. This CDR3 reads CASSQEGGSYEQYF. In DNA, the CDR3 is TGCGCCAGCAGCCAAGAAGGAGGCTCCTACGAGCAGTACTTC.

The chain has TRBV29-1 and TRBJ1-1; possible D gene TRBD1, 5 bases. Trimming pared 7 bases from V and 2 bases from J, leaving 17 bases between. This CDR3 contains 14 residues. Germline CDR1 is SQVTM and CDR2 is ANQGSEA. The CDR3 is CSASRGDFNTEAFF. For the CDR3, the DNA is TGCAGCGCGAGCCGGGGGGACTTTAACACTGAAGCTTTCTTT.

The chain links TRBV19 to TRBJ1-1; D is possibly TRBD1 (6 bases). CDR1 LNHDA and CDR2 SQIVND come from the germline V gene (reference sequence). The germline V and J ends were trimmed by 5 bases and 0 bases, with 16 bases remaining between them. CDR3 length: 16 amino acids. The CDR3 DNA sequence: TGTGCCAGTAGTCCAAAGACAGGTTTTATGAACACTGAAGCTTTCTTT. It translates to CASSPKTGFMNTEAFF.

The chain has TRBV18 and TRBJ1-4; TRBD1 aligns across 7 bases. Germline V gives CDR1 KGHSH, CDR2 LQKENI. J lost 10 bases, V lost 3 bases, and 8 bases had no gene match. The CDR3 is 14 residues long. The CDR3: CASSPNVQGRKLFF. The CDR3 nucleotides read TGTGCCAGCTCACCGAACGTACAGGGGCGAAAACTGTTTTTT.

This clone came up a few times. CDR3 DNA: TGTGCCAGCAGTGAAGCTGGAGGGTCAGGGCATGGCTACACCTTC. Residues: CASSEAGGSGHGYTF. The V call is TRBV2, the J call TRBJ1-2, with a weak D call TRBD1 (5 bases). CDR1 SNHLY and CDR2 FYNNEI come from the germline V gene. This CDR3 is built from 15 residues. V was shortened by 0 bases and J by 6 bases, with 14 bases between the two germline ends.

This clone was counted a few times. The chain employs TRBV4-2 and TRBJ2-2; 7 positions agree with TRBD2. Trimming removed 6 bases from V and 6 bases from J; junction bases left unmatched: 7. This CDR3 has 14 residues. The V gene's germline CDR1 is LGHNA and CDR2 YNFKEQ. CDR3 residues: CASRAGESAGELFF. The CDR3 DNA follows: TGTGCCAGCAGGGCGGGAGAGTCCGCCGGGGAGCTGTTTTTT.

V is TRBV15 and J is TRBJ2-7; D gene ambiguous. The length of the CDR3 is 14 residues. Per germline, CDR1 LNHNV and CDR2 YYDKDF (reference sequence). The germline V and J ends were trimmed by 0 bases and 6 bases, with 12 bases remaining between them. The DNA of the CDR3 is TGTGCCACCAGCAGAGATTACGGGCTCCCCGAGCAGTACTTC. This encodes CATSRDYGLPEQYF.

The rearrangement uses TRBV4-1 and TRBJ2-2; 10 nucleotides match TRBD2. V dropped 3 bases and J dropped 2; count of bases not matched to a gene: 3. The germline V gene encodes CDR1 MGHRA and CDR2 YSYEKL. The CDR3 consists of 16 residues. Here the CDR3 reads CASSHSSGGNTGELFF. The CDR3 bases are TGCGCCAGCAGCCACTCTAGCGGGGGAAACACCGGGGAGCTGTTTTTT.

The gene calls are TRBV6-5 and TRBJ2-7; 9 bases line up with TRBD1. Germline lookup yields CDR1 MNHEY and CDR2 SVGAGI. Trimming took 6 bases from V and 7 from J; bases not matched to a gene: 10. The CDR3 is made up of 14 amino acids. As DNA, the CDR3 is TGTGCCAGCAGAAAACAGGGGGCGGTTGGAGAGCAGTACGTC. Translated, it gives CASRKQGAVGEQYV.

This chain joins TRBV6-1 and TRBJ1-5; 7 nucleotides match TRBD1. The CDR3 has 16 residues. Germline values: CDR1 MNHNS, CDR2 SASEGT. Unmatched junction bases numbered 5, after V lost 3 bases and J lost 0 bases. The CDR3 sequence is CASSDRQGHSNQPQHF. CDR3 sequence (DNA): TGTGCCAGCAGTGACCGACAGGGTCATAGCAATCAGCCCCAGCATTTT.

This clone was observed a single time. The chain combines TRBV13 with TRBJ1-5; D gene ambiguous. Trimming removed 5 bases at V and 6 bases at J, with 8 bases between. The germline V gene encodes CDR1 PRHDT and CDR2 FYEKMQ (reference sequence). There are 12 residues in the CDR3. The CDR3 sequence is CASSTRGQPQHF. Here the CDR3 DNA reads TGTGCCAGCAGCACCCGAGGTCAGCCCCAGCATTTT.

The sample holds one count of this clone. The V call is TRBV5-4, the J call TRBJ1-2; 9 positions agree with TRBD1. Germline-derived CDR1 and CDR2 are SGHNT and YYREEE (reference sequence). V was clipped by 0 bases and J by 4 bases; unmatched bases: 7. The CDR3 contains 16 residues. CDR3 DNA sequence: TGTGCCAGCAGCTTGGCCGCACAGGGGGCGATCTATGGCTACACCTTC. It translates to CASSLAAQGAIYGYTF.